Following are 10 T cell receptor beta chains from one sample sequenced in a study of blood T cell repertoires in COVID-19. The repertoire was sequenced with immunoSEQ multiplex PCR; TCRdb's copy has only in-frame clones and lacks some. Of about 160,000 clones detected, over 70% appear once; the ten largest clones hold about 5.3%. Sequenced material: PBMCs or T cells enriched from blood (not recorded which). Every receptor here comes from a woman aged 40 to 55 with acute COVID-19.

The chain carries TRBV7-2 and TRBJ1-5; 9 bases match TRBD1. J gave up 6 bases and V 6 bases, and 3 bases lay outside the gene matches. The CDR3 has 13 residues. Germline loops: CDR1 SGHTA, CDR2 FQGNSA. DNA for the CDR3: TGTGCCAGCAGGGGACAGGGCGGTCAGCCCCAGCATTTT. Its protein is CASRGQGGQPQHF.

The chain joins TRBV5-1 to TRBJ2-5; 7 nucleotides align to TRBD1. This CDR3 contains 16 residues. Germline V CDR1 and CDR2: SGHRS, YFSETQ. V shed 0 bases and J 5 bases; nucleotides not matched to a gene: 10. The CDR3 region is CASSLGGTASQETQYF. CDR3 in DNA: TGCGCCAGCAGCTTGGGAGGGACAGCTAGCCAGGAGACCCAGTACTTC.

J is TRBJ2-1 and V is TRBV7-3; TRBD2 is a possible D gene (6 bases). CDR1 SGHTA and CDR2 FQGTGA come from the germline V gene. CDR3 length equals 18 residues. The V end was cut by 1 base, the J end by 2 bases, with 18 bases between. For the CDR3, the DNA is TGTGCCAGCAGCTTAAACGTTGGGCGGAGGGGCGCCTACAATGAGCAGTTCTTC. Amino acid sequence: CASSLNVGRRGAYNEQFF.

The rearrangement joins TRBV9 to TRBJ2-1; D remains ambiguous. Germline lookup yields CDR1 SGDLS and CDR2 YYNGEE. V was pared by 0 bases and J by 3 bases, with 13 bases between. This CDR3 region has 16 residues. CDR3 residues: CASSVGVGAGYNEQFF. Written as DNA, the CDR3 is TGTGCCAGCAGCGTAGGGGTCGGAGCCGGCTACAATGAGCAGTTCTTC.

In DNA form, the CDR3 reads TGTGCCAGCAGTCCACTTGCGACAGGGGGATTCTATGGCTACACCTTC. Translating gives CASSPLATGGFYGYTF. This chain joins TRBV27 and TRBJ1-2, with 9 bases identical to TRBD1. The trim removed 5 bases at V and 4 bases at J, leaving 11 bases unmatched. Germline V gives CDR1 MNHEY, CDR2 SMNVEV (reference sequence). This CDR3 is built from 16 residues.

This chain links TRBV3-1 (or the pseudogene TRBV3-2) with TRBJ2-6, with a possible D match to TRBD2 (5 bases). CDR3 length: 15 amino acids. Germline V gene lookup returns CDR1 LGHDT and CDR2 YNNKEL (reference sequence). V shed 3 bases and J shed 2 bases, with 8 bases lying between them. The CDR3 bases are TGTGCCAGCAGCCACTACGGGACTGGGGCCAACGTCCTGACTTTC. This translates into CASSHYGTGANVLTF.

This sequence joins TRBV3-1 (or the pseudogene TRBV3-2) and TRBJ1-2; D is ambiguous. Germline values: CDR1 LGHDT, CDR2 YNNKEL (reference sequence). Trimming cost V 2 bases and J 5 bases, with 6 bases left between them. This CDR3 is built from 12 residues. The CDR3 DNA reads TGTGCCAGCAGCCAACTGAGTTATGGCTACACCTTC. This gives the protein CASSQLSYGYTF.

The V and J genes are TRBV12-3 or TRBV12-4 and TRBJ1-2, with a tentative D call TRBD1 (5 bases). The V end lost 2 bases, the J end lost 6 bases, and 10 bases lay between the germline ends. The CDR3 has 13 residues. The CDR3: CASSLPRADGYTF. In DNA form, the CDR3 reads TGTGCCAGCAGTTTACCCAGGGCGGATGGCTACACCTTC.

The chain uses TRBV12-5 and TRBJ2-3; 13 bases line up with TRBD2. With V trimmed by 0 bases and J by 4 bases, 1 base remained unmatched. The CDR3 covers 16 residues. Germline assignment: CDR1 LGHNT and CDR2 FRNRAP. Written as DNA, the CDR3 is TGTGCTAGTGGTTTGGTACTAGCGGGAGGGGCAGATACGCAGTATTTT. It yields the protein CASGLVLAGGADTQYF.

V and J are TRBV18 and TRBJ2-6; no reliable D call. The CDR3 runs to 14 residues. From germline, CDR1 is KGHSH and CDR2 LQKENI. V lost 6 bases to trimming and J lost 0 bases, with 6 bases between them. CDR3 bases: TGTGCCAGCTCTCCCCGCTCTGGGGCCAACGTCCTGACTTTC. Translation gives CASSPRSGANVLTF.